This T cell receptor (beta chain) was found in a study of Siglec-9 on CD8 T cells in melanoma. Study-level points and caveats: Siglec-9 reportedly marks and regulates an effector memory CD8+ T-cell subset apparently accumulating in melanoma tumors.

The protocol was immunoSEQ multiplex PCR, while the TCRdb copy is restricted to in-frame clones and leaves out a portion. The table records around 29,000 clones, about 80% of them present only once. The V gene end was trimmed by 5 bases and the J gene end by 6 bases; junction bases not matched to a gene: 7. The CDR3 sequence is 15 residues long. Germline V gives CDR1 SGHVS, CDR2 FQNEAQ. Only a few counts were recorded for this clone. Antigen: not known. The receptor's source is a human donor in good health. The material sequenced was Siglec-9- CD8+ T cells sorted from blood. The rearrangement uses TRBV7-8 and TRBJ2-2, with 9 bases aligning to TRBD1. This CDR3 reads CASSPGTGKAGELFF. The CDR3 bases are TGTGCCAGCAGCCCCGGGACAGGGAAGGCCGGGGAGCTGTTTTTT.